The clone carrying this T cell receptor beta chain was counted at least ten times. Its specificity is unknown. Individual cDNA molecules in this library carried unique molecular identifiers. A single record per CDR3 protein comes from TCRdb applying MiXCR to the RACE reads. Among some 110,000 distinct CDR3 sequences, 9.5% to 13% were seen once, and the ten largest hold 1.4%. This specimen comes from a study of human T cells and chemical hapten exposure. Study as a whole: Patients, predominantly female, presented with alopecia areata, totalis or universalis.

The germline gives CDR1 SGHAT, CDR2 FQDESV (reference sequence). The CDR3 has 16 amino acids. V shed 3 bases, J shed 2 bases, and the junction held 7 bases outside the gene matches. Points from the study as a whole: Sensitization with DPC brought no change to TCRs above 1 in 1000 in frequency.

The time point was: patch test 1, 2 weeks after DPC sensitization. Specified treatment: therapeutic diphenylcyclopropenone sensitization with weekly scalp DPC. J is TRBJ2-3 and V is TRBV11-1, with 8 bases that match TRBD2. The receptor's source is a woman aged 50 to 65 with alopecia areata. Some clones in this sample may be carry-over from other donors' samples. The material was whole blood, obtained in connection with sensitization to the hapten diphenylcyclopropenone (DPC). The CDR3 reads CASSFQTSGNTDTQYF. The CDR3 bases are TGTGCCAGCAGCTTCCAAACTAGCGGAAACACAGATACGCAGTATTTT.